This TCR beta chain emerged from a study of tumor and adjacent non-tumor tissue in lung cancer. Three rounds of nested PCR, following a modified ARM-PCR protocol, produced the TCRbeta library. TCRdb called the multiplex PCR reads again in MiXCR, with one record for every CDR3 protein. The repertoire holds about 75,000 distinct CDR3 sequences, with around four fifths as singletons. Findings of the study overall: Normal lung showed higher cumulative top 100 clone frequency than tumor.

This CDR3 comprises 17 residues. The germline CDR1 and CDR2 sequences are SGHDT and YYEEEE. This sample's RNA came from whole unsorted tissue. This clonotype was counted once. Its antigen is not known. One junction end does not reproduce the germline sequence, and a read error may be involved. This rearrangement joins TRBV5-6 to TRBJ2-5; tentative D call: TRBD2 (6 bases). The sample taken for sequencing was lung tumor tissue. The receptor comes from a woman aged 50 to 65 with non-small cell lung cancer. The DNA of the CDR3 is TGTGCAAGCAGCTTGGGCCCCCCGGGACTGGGAATAGAGACCCAGTACTTC. Protein product: CASSLGPPGLGIETQYF.